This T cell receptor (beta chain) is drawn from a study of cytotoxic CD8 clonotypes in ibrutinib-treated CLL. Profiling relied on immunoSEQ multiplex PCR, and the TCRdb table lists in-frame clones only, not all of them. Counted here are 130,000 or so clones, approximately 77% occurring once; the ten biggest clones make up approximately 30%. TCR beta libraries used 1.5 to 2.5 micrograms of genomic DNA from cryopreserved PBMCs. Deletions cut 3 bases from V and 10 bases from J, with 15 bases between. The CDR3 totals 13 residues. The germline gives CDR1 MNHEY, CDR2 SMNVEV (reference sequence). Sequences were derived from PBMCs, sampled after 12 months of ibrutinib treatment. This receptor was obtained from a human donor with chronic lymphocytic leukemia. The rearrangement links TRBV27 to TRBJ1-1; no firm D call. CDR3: CASSFRLASLAFF. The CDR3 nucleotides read TGTGCCAGCAGTTTCCGTCTGGCAAGTTTAGCTTTCTTT.